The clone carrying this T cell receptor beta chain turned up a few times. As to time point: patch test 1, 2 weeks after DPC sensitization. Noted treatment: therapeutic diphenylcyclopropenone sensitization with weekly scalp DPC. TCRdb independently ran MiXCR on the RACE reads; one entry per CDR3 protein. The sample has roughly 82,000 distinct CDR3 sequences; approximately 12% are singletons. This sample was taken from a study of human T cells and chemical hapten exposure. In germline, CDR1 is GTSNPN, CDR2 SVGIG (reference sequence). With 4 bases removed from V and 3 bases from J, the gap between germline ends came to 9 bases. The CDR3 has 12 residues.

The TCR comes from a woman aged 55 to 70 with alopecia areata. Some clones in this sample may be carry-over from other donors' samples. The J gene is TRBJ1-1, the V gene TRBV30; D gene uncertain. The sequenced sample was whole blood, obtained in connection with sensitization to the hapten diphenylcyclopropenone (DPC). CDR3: CAWTGVYTEAFF. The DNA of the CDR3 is TGTGCCTGGACCGGGGTGTACACTGAAGCTTTCTTT.